This record covers a single TCR beta chain. What it recognizes is unknown. The PCR employed 60 Vbeta primers together with 13 Jbeta primers. In the study's own analysis: As a later analysis found, there were 78 million or so unique TCR beta chains, of which some 9.9 million were shared. TCRdb keeps only in-frame clones here, not all; method: immunoSEQ multiplex PCR. V, J and clone size were drawn from that table, and D and trimming were deduced from the DNA. Here the sample spans 95,000 to 100,000 clones, 75% being singletons. These data come from a study of cytomegalovirus exposure and HLA in healthy donors. Regarding the study as a whole: The majority of TCR sequences were rare, yet some public TCRs appeared in many donors.

The germline CDR1 and CDR2 sequences are LGHNT and FRNRAP. This CDR3 has 14 amino acids. J gave up 0 bases and V 6 bases, and 1 base lay outside the gene matches. This chain uses TRBV12-5 with TRBJ2-2, with 7 nucleotides matching TRBD1. The source material was PBMCs. The TCR sequence derives from a man between 45 and 60 years old in good health and CMV-seronegative. CDR3 nucleotide sequence: TGTGCTAGTGGACAGGGGCCGAACACCGGGGAGCTGTTTTTT. Protein sequence: CASGQGPNTGELFF.